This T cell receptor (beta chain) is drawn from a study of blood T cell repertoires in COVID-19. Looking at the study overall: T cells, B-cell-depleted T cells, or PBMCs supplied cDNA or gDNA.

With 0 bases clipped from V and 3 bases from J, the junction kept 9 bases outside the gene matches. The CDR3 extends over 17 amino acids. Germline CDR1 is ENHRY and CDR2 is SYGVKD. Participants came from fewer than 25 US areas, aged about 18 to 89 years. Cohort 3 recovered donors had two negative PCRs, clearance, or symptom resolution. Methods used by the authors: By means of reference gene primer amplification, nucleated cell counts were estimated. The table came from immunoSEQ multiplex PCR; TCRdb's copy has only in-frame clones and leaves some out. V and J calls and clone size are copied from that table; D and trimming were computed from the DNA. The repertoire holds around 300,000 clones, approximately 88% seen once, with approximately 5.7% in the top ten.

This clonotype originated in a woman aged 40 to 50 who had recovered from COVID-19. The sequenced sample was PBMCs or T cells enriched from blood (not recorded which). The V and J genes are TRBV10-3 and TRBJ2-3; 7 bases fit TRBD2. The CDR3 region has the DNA TGTGCCATCAGTGAGTCCCACCTAGCGGAAAGGACAGATACGCAGTATTTT. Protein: CAISESHLAERTDTQYF.